Shown below are 6 T cell receptor beta chains from a single sample sequenced in a study of T cells in Graves' hyperthyroidism and ophthalmopathy (dated by TCRdb to between 2019 and 2020). Library prep was done by multiplex PCR. Sequencing was carried out with an Illumina HiSeq 2000. Amplification of TCR beta CDR3 regions was carried out from RNA transcripts. The first round of RT-PCR for the TCR CDR3 was performed with the HTBI primer set and the Qiagen OneStep RT-PCR kit. TCRdb handled the public reads itself, with Q25 trimming in fastp and clone calling in MiXCR, and kept productive beta chains. Duplicate CDR3 protein sequences are folded into a single record with the most common DNA and genes. The sample has some 760,000 distinct CDR3 sequences on record, around 13% of them singletons. The ten largest clones take up more than 8.5% of the sample. The sample was blood. Every receptor here comes from a woman between 18 and 30 years old with Graves' hyperthyroidism.

This clonotype has a count of ten or more. J is TRBJ1-5 and V is TRBV30; D possibly corresponds to TRBD1 (5 bases). This CDR3 is 14 amino acids long. Trimming stripped 3 bases from V and 2 bases from J, with 11 bases between. The germline gives CDR1 GTSNPN, CDR2 SVGIG (reference sequence). The CDR3 sequence is CAWSAGRGNQPQHF. The CDR3 DNA follows: TGTGCCTGGAGCGCCGGCAGGGGCAATCAGCCCCAGCATTTT.

This clonotype was observed at least ten times. The chain links TRBV2 to TRBJ1-2; 7 bases are shared with TRBD1. Germline CDR1 reads SNHLY; CDR2 reads FYNNEI. V lost 5 bases to trimming and J lost 4 bases; unmatched junction nucleotides: 13. This CDR3 spans 16 amino acids. CDR3 protein: CASSNTITGATYGYTF. CDR3 nucleotides: TGTGCCAGCAGTAACACAATAACAGGGGCGACCTATGGCTACACCTTC.

This clonotype occurred once. The CDR3 loop is CASTTTSGPGAGYTF. DNA of the CDR3: TGTGCCAGTACCACGACCTCGGGGCCGGGTGCTGGCTACACCTTC. The chain uses TRBV19 and TRBJ1-2; D might be TRBD1 (5 bases). V was clipped by 7 bases and J by 7 bases, with 22 bases between them. Looked up from germline, CDR1 is LNHDA and CDR2 is SQIVND (reference sequence). The CDR3 consists of 15 residues.

J is TRBJ2-1 and V is TRBV6-1, with D unresolved. CDR3 size: 13 residues. The V gene lost 10 bases and the J gene lost 4 bases, with 14 bases spanning the gap. Per the germline V gene, CDR1 is MNHNS and CDR2 is SASEGT. The CDR3 DNA sequence: TGTGCCACCATAAACAGCCTTTACAATGAGCAGTTCTTC. Residues: CATINSLYNEQFF.

This clonotype was detected ten times or more. The rearrangement joins TRBV12-5 to TRBJ2-7; TRBD2 matches 10 bases. V gave up 6 bases and J gave up 1 base; unmatched junction bases: 12. CDR1 is LGHNT and CDR2 is FRNRAP in the germline V gene. This CDR3 is built from 17 residues. The CDR3 spells CASGRRLAGELSYEQYF. As DNA, the CDR3 is TGTGCTAGTGGCCGTAGACTAGCGGGCGAACTTTCCTACGAGCAGTACTTC.

The chain joins TRBV11-2 to TRBJ2-5; D gene uncertain. CDR1 is SGHAT and CDR2 is FQNNGV in the germline V gene. The CDR3 covers 16 residues. Deletions cut 8 bases from V and 5 bases from J, with 24 bases between. The CDR3 is CASHLGMGKDGETQYF. The CDR3, as DNA: TGTGCCAGCCATCTGGGGATGGGGAAAGATGGGGAGACCCAGTACTTC. Full variable domain (missing parts from reference TRBV11-2 and TRBJ2-5): EAGVAQSPRYKIIEKRQSVAFWCNPISGHATLYWYQQILGQGPKLLIQFQNNGVVDDSQLPKDRFSAERLKGVDSTLKIQPAKLEDSAVYLCASHLGMGKDGETQYFGPGTRLLVL.